The sequence of this TCR beta chain was determined in a study of blood T cell repertoires in COVID-19. Turning to the study itself: Material from acute and convalescent COVID-19 was sourced from the United States, Italy and Spain. Nucleic acid was either cDNA or gDNA, and it came from T cells, B-cell-depleted T cells, or PBMCs.

Here immunoSEQ multiplex PCR was the method, and the copy in TCRdb shows in-frame clones only, minus some. The sample holds approximately 180,000 clones, roughly 85% seen once. The V gene's germline CDR1 is SGHRS and CDR2 YFSETQ. Losses at the gene ends were 3 bases for V and 5 bases for J; bases not matched to a gene: 6. This CDR3 has 14 residues. The sequenced sample consisted of peripheral blood. The clonotype comes from a man aged 60 to 75 with acute or convalescent COVID-19. The chain joins TRBV5-1 to TRBJ1-2; 8 bases are shared with TRBD1. Here the CDR3 DNA reads TGCGCCAGCAGCTGGGGGACAGGTAGTTATGGCTACACCTTC. This codes for CASSWGTGSYGYTF.